This is a list of T cell receptor beta chains from one sample in a study of human T cells and chemical hapten exposure. Each CDR3 protein is one row after TCRdb ran MiXCR on the RACE reads. The sample yields roughly 52,000 distinct CDR3 sequences, 9.5% to 11% seen once. This material consisted of whole blood, taken in connection with sensitization to the hapten diphenylcyclopropenone (DPC). These receptors all stem from a woman in her thirties or forties with alopecia areata. Some clones in this sample may be carry-over from other donors' samples. CDR3s include the opening cysteine and the closing phenylalanine or tryptophan. The D gene is left open where the match is weak. Rows may omit the clone size; those that give it use once, few, many or a size class.

cdr3_nt	cdr3_aa	clone_size	d_call	v_call	j_call
TGTGCCAGCAGCCAACACGGGACAGGGGGAAAAGAGACCCAGTACTTC	CASSQHGTGGKETQYF	many	TRBD1	TRBV7-3	TRBJ2-5
TGTGCCAGCAGCTTCGCGGAAAACACTGAAGCTTTCTTT	CASSFAENTEAFF	few	-	TRBV7-9	TRBJ1-1
TGCGCCAGCAGCTCGAGGCCGCGGGGGAGAGAGACCCAGTACTTC	CASSSRPRGRETQYF	many	TRBD2	TRBV5-1	TRBJ2-5
TGTGCCAGCAGTTACAGCGGGAGGATAAATGAGCAGTTCTTC	CASSYSGRINEQFF	-	TRBD2	TRBV28	TRBJ2-1
TGTGCCAGCAGCTTACTGAACACTGAAGCTTTCTTT	CASSLLNTEAFF	many	-	TRBV28	TRBJ1-1
TGCAGTGCCAACAAACTTCAAAACATTCAGTACTTC	CSANKLQNIQYF	few	-	TRBV20-1	TRBJ2-4
TGTGCCAGTAGTCGCCGGACAGGGTCCTTTCCGGATGAGCAGTTCTTC	CASSRRTGSFPDEQFF	few	TRBD1	TRBV19	TRBJ2-1
TGTGCCAGCAGTGAACCAGGATCAGGGATGAACACTGAAGCTTTCTTT	CASSEPGSGMNTEAFF	-	-	TRBV6-1	TRBJ1-1
TGTGCCAGTAGTCTCCTCCTCAGGGGAAGTGCCGGGGAGCTGTTTTTT	CASSLLLRGSAGELFF	many	-	TRBV19	TRBJ2-2
TGTGCCAGCAGTTCGAGGCGGAGGGAGACCCAGTACTTC	CASSSRRRETQYF	few	-	TRBV28	TRBJ2-5
TGTGCCAGCAGTTACTCATCTAGGGGGAGGAGGGCAGATACGCAGTATTTT	CASSYSSRGRRADTQYF	many	-	TRBV6-6	TRBJ2-3
TGTGCCAGCAGCTTGGGACTCGTTAACACCGGGGAGCTGTTTTTT	CASSLGLVNTGELFF	-	-	TRBV7-6	TRBJ2-2
TGTGCCAGCAGCCGCCTAGCGGGGGGGCGCGAACCCTCCTACAATGAGCAGTTCTTC	CASSRLAGGREPSYNEQFF	-	TRBD2	TRBV7-2	TRBJ2-1
TGTGCCAGCAGCCAAGAAGGGGGCAATGAGCAGTTCTTC	CASSQEGGNEQFF	many	-	TRBV3-1	TRBJ2-1
TGTGTCAGCAGTCCGGACATCGCCCGGGGCTATGGCTACACCTTC	CVSSPDIARGYGYTF	-	-	TRBV12-3/TRBV12-4	TRBJ1-2
TGTGCCTGGAGTGTTGGAGGGACTAATGAAAAACTGTTTTTT	CAWSVGGTNEKLFF	few	-	TRBV30	TRBJ1-4
TGCGCCAGCAGCTTGGAACGAGCGAACACCGGGGAGCTGTTTTTT	CASSLERANTGELFF	few	-	TRBV5-1	TRBJ2-2
TGTGCCAGCTCACCAAGGGACGGTTACACTGAAGCTTTCTTT	CASSPRDGYTEAFF	-	-	TRBV18	TRBJ1-1
TGTGCCAGCAGTTTCGAGGACCGCTCCTATAATTCACCCCTCCACTTT	CASSFEDRSYNSPLHF	-	-	TRBV28	TRBJ1-6
TGCAGCGTTGAGAAGGGGGAGGGCACTGAAGCTTTCTTT	CSVEKGEGTEAFF	-	-	TRBV29-1	TRBJ1-1
TGTGCCAGCAGCTTAGGCAGGACATCCTCCTACAATGAGCAGTTCTTC	CASSLGRTSSYNEQFF	many	-	TRBV11-1	TRBJ2-1
TGTGCCAGCAGCCCGCAAGGGAGGACCCAGTACTTC	CASSPQGRTQYF	many	-	TRBV7-2	TRBJ2-5
TGCGCCAGCAGCCGCGGCCTAGCGGCCTACAATGAGCAGTTCTTC	CASSRGLAAYNEQFF	few	TRBD2	TRBV5-1	TRBJ2-1
TGTGCCAGCAGGATATGGGGGGGTCCCTACAATGAGCAGTTCTTC	CASRIWGGPYNEQFF	few	TRBD2	TRBV11-2	TRBJ2-1
TGCAGCGCAACCCTGTTCCCCGGGGAGCTGTTTTTT	CSATLFPGELFF	few	-	TRBV29-1	TRBJ2-2
TGCAGTGTCTCCCCGGGACAGGGGGCCTACGAGCAGTACTTC	CSVSPGQGAYEQYF	-	TRBD1	TRBV20-1	TRBJ2-7
TGTGCCAGCAGTCTGACTGGATGGGAGCAGTACTTC	CASSLTGWEQYF	-	-	TRBV2	TRBJ2-7
TGCGCCAGCAGTGGACAGGGGAACGAGCAGTACTTC	CASSGQGNEQYF	many	TRBD1	TRBV10-1	TRBJ2-7
TGCAGTGCTAGAGAGGATGGAAGGGGCCACTATAGCAATCAGCCCCAGCATTTT	CSAREDGRGHYSNQPQHF	many	-	TRBV20-1	TRBJ1-5
TGTGCCAGCAGCCCCCGGACTCAACCAATAGAGACCCAGTACTTC	CASSPRTQPIETQYF	many	-	TRBV7-2	TRBJ2-5
TGTGCCAGCAGCCGAAATTTGGGGGCTTTCTTT	CASSRNLGAFF	many	-	TRBV28	TRBJ1-1
TGCGCCAGCAGCTTGGACCGCAGCCGAGGGAATTCACCCCTCCACTTT	CASSLDRSRGNSPLHF	many	-	TRBV5-1	TRBJ1-6
TGCAGCGTTGACGCGGGCCCCGGGGAGACCCAGTACTTC	CSVDAGPGETQYF	many	-	TRBV29-1	TRBJ2-5
TGCGCCAGCAGCTTGGCCGCCCTAGCGGGGGCTGGGGAGCTGTTTTTT	CASSLAALAGAGELFF	many	TRBD2	TRBV5-1	TRBJ2-2
TGTGCCAGCAGTTTACAGGGAATCGGGGAGCTGTTTTTT	CASSLQGIGELFF	many	-	TRBV28	TRBJ2-2
TGTGCCAGCTCACCGAGCATTTCGGCCAACACTGAAGCTTTCTTT	CASSPSISANTEAFF	-	-	TRBV18	TRBJ1-1
TGTGCCAGCAGCCACACGGGGATGATCGCCGGGGAGCTGTTTTTT	CASSHTGMIAGELFF	many	-	TRBV3-1	TRBJ2-2
TGCGCCAGCAGCTTATTAGCGGGAGGGCCGGCGAACACCGGGGAGCTGTTTTTT	CASSLLAGGPANTGELFF	few	TRBD2	TRBV5-1	TRBJ2-2
TGTGCCTGGAAGCCCTCGGGGTACACCATATATTTT	CAWKPSGYTIYF	-	-	TRBV30	TRBJ1-3
TGTGCCAGCAGTTACCCGGACAGGGGGCATGTCGATCTCTACGAGCAGTACTTC	CASSYPDRGHVDLYEQYF	-	TRBD1	TRBV6-2/TRBV6-3	TRBJ2-7